This T cell receptor beta chain was observed in a study of T cell responses to AZD1222 COVID-19 vaccine. Overall study results and limits: Recipients of two AZD1222 doses showed rising Spike-specific TCR breadth and depth.

Recipients boosted at about 4 weeks or about 12 weeks are pooled. The germline gives CDR1 DFQATT, CDR2 SNEGSKA (reference sequence). The CDR3 covers 11 residues. V was cut by 3 bases and J by 7 bases, with 9 bases left in between. A remark on this clone: Antigen: not known.

Produced via immunoSEQ multiplex PCR; TCRdb's table is partial and in-frame only. The repertoire holds fewer than 150,000 clones, with 85% to 90% as singletons. The V gene is TRBV20-1, the J gene TRBJ1-2, with D possibly TRBD1 on 6 matching bases. The sequencing used peripheral blood, collected 28 days after the second AZD1222 dose. This TCR derives from an adult who received the AZD1222 COVID-19 vaccine. CDR3 in DNA: TGCAGTGCTAGTAGAGGGGGTGGCTACACCTTC. Encoded protein: CSASRGGGYTF.